Following are 21 T cell receptor beta chains from one sample sequenced in a study of T cells after yellow fever vaccination. TCRdb re-called the 5' RACE reads with MiXCR, one entry per CDR3 protein. The sample records about 550,000 distinct CDR3 sequences, over 15% being singletons. The sequences come from PBMCs, collected 15 days after the yellow fever booster vaccination. The receptors stem from a man aged 25 to 40 who received the YFV17D yellow fever vaccine.

This clonotype occurred a few times. The rearrangement uses TRBV5-1 and TRBJ2-3; D gene ambiguous. Germline V gives CDR1 SGHRS, CDR2 YFSETQ. The CDR3 consists of 11 residues. Trimming removed 7 bases from V and 5 bases from J, with 8 bases in between. CDR3 loop: CASLAGDTQYF. CDR3 in DNA: TGCGCCAGCCTGGCCGGAGATACGCAGTATTTT.

This clonotype was seen a few times. The genes are TRBV2 and TRBJ2-3; 9 bases match TRBD2. Germline values: CDR1 SNHLY, CDR2 FYNNEI. This CDR3 comprises 16 residues. J lost 4 bases, V lost 2 bases, and 7 bases had no gene match. The CDR3 DNA reads as TGTGCCAGCAGTGAAAGGGCAGCGGGAGGAGCAGATACGCAGTATTTT. It specifies CASSERAAGGADTQYF.

This clonotype was counted a few times. This chain connects TRBV30 to TRBJ2-3; possible D gene TRBD2, 6 bases. Germline V CDR1 and CDR2: GTSNPN, SVGIG (reference sequence). The CDR3 sequence is 15 residues long. V was clipped by 0 bases and J by 0 bases, with 10 bases between them. DNA for the CDR3: TGTGCCTGGAGTGTACGAGCGGGCAGCACAGATACGCAGTATTTT. Amino acids: CAWSVRAGSTDTQYF.

This clonotype turned up a few times. The chain uses TRBV5-1 and TRBJ2-1; D call uncertain. Trimming cost V 0 bases and J 2 bases, with 9 bases left between them. Germline lookup yields CDR1 SGHRS and CDR2 YFSETQ. The CDR3 extends over 15 amino acids. The CDR3 nucleotides are TGCGCCAGCAGCTTGGACTGGACGGCCTACAATGAGCAGTTCTTC. Protein: CASSLDWTAYNEQFF.

This clonotype has a handful of counts. CDR3: CASSLGTAYYEQYF. The CDR3 coding sequence is TGTGCCAGCAGCTTGGGGACAGCCTACTACGAGCAGTACTTC. The V call is TRBV5-5, the J call TRBJ2-7; possible D gene TRBD1, 6 bases. CDR1 and CDR2 (germline): SGHKS, YYEKEE (reference sequence). Trimming stripped 0 bases from V and 3 bases from J, with 10 bases between. This CDR3 is built from 14 residues. The variable domain in full, completed from reference TRBV5-5 and TRBJ2-7, reads DAGVTQSPTHLIKTRGQQVTLRCSPISGHKSVSWYQQVLGQGPQFIFQYYEKEERGRGNFPDRFSARQFPNYSSELNVNALLLGDSALYLCASSLGTAYYEQYFGPGTRLTVT.

V usage is TRBV20-1 and J usage is TRBJ2-7; D might be TRBD1 or TRBD2, each matching 7 bases. The CDR3 spans 15 residues. V lost 0 bases, J lost 2 bases, and 14 bases lay in between. Germline lookup yields CDR1 DFQATT and CDR2 SNEGSKA (reference sequence). The chain's CDR3 is CSARDQGGAPYEQYF. The DNA for the CDR3 is TGCAGTGCTAGAGATCAGGGGGGGGCCCCCTACGAGCAGTACTTC.

This clonotype was counted only a few times. J is TRBJ2-3 and V is TRBV29-1, with unresolved D. The length of the CDR3 is 12 residues. The germline gives CDR1 SQVTM, CDR2 ANQGSEA. V was shortened by 2 bases and J by 2 bases, with 5 bases between the two germline ends. The CDR3 reads CSVEPFTDTQYF. CDR3 nucleotides: TGCAGCGTTGAACCTTTCACAGATACGCAGTATTTT.

The chain recombines TRBV7-2 with TRBJ1-3; 7 bases are a match to TRBD1. The V segment lost 3 bases and the J segment 0 bases; nucleotides outside the gene matches: 2. This CDR3 region has 15 residues. Germline V CDR1 and CDR2: SGHTA, FQGNSA. Here the CDR3 DNA reads TGTGCCAGCAGCTTGGGACAGATCTCTGGAAACACCATATATTTT. Translated, it gives CASSLGQISGNTIYF.

This clonotype was observed a few times. The chain has TRBV15 and TRBJ1-5; D ambiguous. The germline V and J ends were trimmed by 0 bases and 2 bases, with 5 bases remaining between them. This CDR3 comprises 14 residues. Germline CDR1 is LNHNV and CDR2 is YYDKDF (reference sequence). CDR3 nucleotide sequence: TGTGCCACCAGCAGAGATTTCGGCAATCAGCCCCAGCATTTT. Translated, it gives CATSRDFGNQPQHF.

This rearrangement joins TRBV5-1 to TRBJ2-1, with 9 nucleotides matching TRBD1. This CDR3 is built from 16 residues. Germline V gene sequence: CDR1 SGHRS, CDR2 YFSETQ. The ends lost 0 bases at V and 8 bases at J; junction bases unmatched: 9. The CDR3 DNA sequence: TGCGCCAGCAGCTTGGAGGGACAGGGTCGATCAGATGAGCAGTTCTTC. It translates to CASSLEGQGRSDEQFF. Based on the CDR3 plus reference TRBV5-1 and TRBJ2-1, the full variable domain is KAGVTQTPRYLIKTRGQQVTLSCSPISGHRSVSWYQQTPGQGLQFLFEYFSETQRNKGNFPGRFSGRQFSNSRSEMNVSTLELGDSALYLCASSLEGQGRSDEQFFGPGTRLTVL.

The chain recombines TRBV20-1 with TRBJ2-1, with 10 bases lining up with TRBD2. CDR1 is DFQATT and CDR2 is SNEGSKA in the germline V gene (reference sequence). The CDR3 spans 16 residues. Unmatched junction bases numbered 10, after V lost 2 bases and J lost 6 bases. As DNA, the CDR3 is TGCAGTGCTAGAAAAGCGGGAGGGCCTCGGGGCAATGAGCAGTTCTTC. This codes for CSARKAGGPRGNEQFF.

V is TRBV6-1 and J is TRBJ2-7; possible D gene TRBD1, 8 bases. Germline V gene sequence: CDR1 MNHNS, CDR2 SASEGT. The CDR3 contains 14 residues. In DNA form, the CDR3 reads TGTGCTACTACAGGGGGAGCGGGGTCCTACGAGCAGTACTTC. Translated, it gives CATTGGAGSYEQYF.

The sample holds a few counts of this clonotype. This chain connects TRBV20-1 to TRBJ2-3; TRBD1 agrees at 8 bases. The CDR3 length is 15 residues. With V trimmed by 5 bases and J by 2 bases, 9 bases remained unmatched. Per the germline V gene, CDR1 is DFQATT and CDR2 is SNEGSKA (reference sequence). CDR3: CSAPSTGDPTDTQYF. In nucleotides, the CDR3 is TGCAGTGCTCCTTCGACAGGGGACCCCACAGATACGCAGTATTTT.

The J gene is TRBJ2-7, the V gene TRBV7-2; TRBD1 agrees at 10 bases. CDR1 is SGHTA, CDR2 FQGNSA, per germline. The CDR3 runs 14 residues. J lost 2 bases, V lost 5 bases, and 3 bases had no gene match. Here the CDR3 reads CASSGQGGTYEQYF. As DNA, the CDR3 is TGTGCCAGCAGCGGACAGGGGGGTACCTACGAGCAGTACTTC.

The chain employs TRBV5-4 and TRBJ2-1, with 7 nucleotides matching TRBD2. The germline gives CDR1 SGHNT, CDR2 YYREEE (reference sequence). CDR3 length equals 19 residues. The V and J ends lost 1 base and 7 bases, in that order; junction bases with no gene match: 20. As DNA, the CDR3 is TGTGCCAGCAGCTTGCAGCCGGGGGTCGAGGCGGCCGGGAGGAATGAGCAGTTCTTC. Translation: CASSLQPGVEAAGRNEQFF. Looking up the rest from reference TRBV5-4 and TRBJ2-1 gives the full variable domain: ETGVTQSPTHLIKTRGQQVTLRCSSQSGHNTVSWYQQALGQGPQFIFQYYREEENGRGNFPPRFSGLQFPNYSSELNVNALELDDSALYLCASSLQPGVEAAGRNEQFFGPGTRLTVL.

This clonotype has only a few counts. The chain has TRBV28 and TRBJ2-1; tentative D call: TRBD2 (6 bases). In germline, CDR1 is MDHEN, CDR2 SYDVKM. V was pared by 3 bases and J by 6 bases, with 12 bases between. CDR3 length: 14 residues. CDR3 in DNA: TGTGCCAGCAGTTTCGGGGGTGGCGGCAATGAGCAGTTCTTC. Residues: CASSFGGGGNEQFF.

The sample holds a few counts of this clonotype. This chain joins TRBV12-3 or TRBV12-4 and TRBJ1-3, with D possibly matching TRBD1 (6 bases). CDR3 length: 12 residues. V dropped 3 bases and J dropped 8 bases, with 8 bases sitting between them. The DNA for the CDR3 is TGTGCCAGCAGTTTCGGGGGCTACACCATATATTTT. This translates into CASSFGGYTIYF.

This clonotype was counted a few times. The rearrangement links TRBV29-1 to TRBJ1-2; possibly TRBD1 for D (6 bases). This CDR3 contains 14 residues. CDR1 and CDR2 (germline): SQVTM, ANQGSEA. Trimming pared 7 bases from V and 7 bases from J, leaving 22 bases between. The CDR3 loop is CSDNRDMELSGYTF. CDR3 nucleotides: TGCAGCGACAACCGGGACATGGAGCTTAGTGGCTACACCTTC.

This clonotype showed up just a few times. The V and J genes are TRBV5-1 and TRBJ2-1, with D possibly TRBD1 on 6 matching bases. This CDR3 contains 15 residues. The ends were cut back, 0 bases at V and 5 bases at J, with 12 bases in the middle. Germline V gene sequence: CDR1 SGHRS, CDR2 YFSETQ. In nucleotides, the CDR3 is TGCGCCAGCAGCTTGGACCCAGGGGACAACAATGAGCAGTTCTTC. Its protein is CASSLDPGDNNEQFF.

The V call is TRBV20-1, the J call TRBJ2-7, with a possible D match to TRBD2 (6 bases). Germline values: CDR1 DFQATT, CDR2 SNEGSKA (reference sequence). The V gene lost 1 base and the J gene lost 3 bases, with 16 bases spanning the gap. The CDR3 loop spans 15 amino acids. The CDR3 DNA reads as TGCAGTGCTAGAGGGTTGGAGGGAGACCTCTACGAGCAGTACTTC. This gives the protein CSARGLEGDLYEQYF.

This clonotype came up a few times. The chain links TRBV5-6 to TRBJ2-1, with TRBD2 identical over 10 bases. Germline-derived CDR1 and CDR2 are SGHDT and YYEEEE. The CDR3 loop spans 16 amino acids. The V segment lost 9 bases and the J segment 4 bases; nucleotides outside the gene matches: 13. CDR3 protein: CATGGLADVGYNEQFF. CDR3 nucleotides: TGTGCCACCGGCGGACTAGCGGACGTTGGGTACAATGAGCAGTTCTTC.